The clone carrying this T cell receptor beta chain was observed a handful of times. The antigen is unknown. Germline-derived CDR1 and CDR2 are WSHSY and SAAADI. This CDR3 has 15 amino acids. Trimming took 6 bases from V and 8 from J, leaving 22 bases between them. The sample originates from a study of early T cells in non-severe SARS-CoV-2 infection. General study findings and limits: Private and CD4 specificities were missed by VDJdb matching, skewed to anti-spike CD8.

Each cDNA molecule carried a unique molecular identifier. One entry per CDR3 protein, called by TCRdb with MiXCR from the 5' RACE reads. The table includes approximately 110,000 distinct CDR3 sequences, 15% detected once. The receptor comes from an adult who was a healthcare worker with PCR-confirmed SARS-CoV-2 infection or an uninfected control (not recorded which). This sequence joins TRBV10-2 and TRBJ1-1; a weak D match, TRBD1 (6 bases). Source material: whole blood. The DNA for the CDR3 is TGCGCCAGCAGGCTGACAGAGAGGGGGTTTTCGGAAGCTTTCTTT. Translation: CASRLTERGFSEAFF.